These 15 T cell receptor beta chains were sequenced from one sample in a study of T cells in tuberculosis. Libraries were prepared by immunoSEQ multiplex PCR; TCRdb keeps only in-frame clonotypes and omits some of them. The repertoire holds tens of thousands of clones, with around 92% as singletons. The sequenced sample consisted of PBMCs. Every receptor here comes from a donor aged 10-35 years with latent tuberculosis or without tuberculosis infection. Some clones in this sample may be carry-over from other donors' samples.

This sequence joins TRBV15 and TRBJ2-5; D gene unclear. Germline-derived CDR1 and CDR2 are LNHNV and YYDKDF (reference sequence). V was trimmed by 0 bases and J by 6 bases, leaving 5 bases between them. This CDR3 region has 12 residues. The CDR3 reads CATSRDVKTQYF. The CDR3 DNA follows: TGTGCCACCAGCAGAGATGTAAAGACCCAGTACTTC.

A single count supports this clone. The V and J genes are TRBV28 and TRBJ1-1; unclear D gene. CDR1 and CDR2 (germline): MDHEN, SYDVKM. This CDR3 comprises 16 residues. Trimming shortened V by 6 bases and J by 1 base, and 18 bases separated the two germline ends. The CDR3 here is CASRAIGEPRNTEAFF. The DNA of the CDR3 is TGTGCCAGCAGGGCGATCGGGGAACCTCGGAACACTGAAGCTTTCTTT.

This clone was counted only a few times. This chain links TRBV18 with TRBJ1-2; D remains ambiguous. The CDR3 contains 14 residues. The germline V gene encodes CDR1 KGHSH and CDR2 LQKENI. Trimming stripped 2 bases from V and 4 bases from J, with 11 bases between. In nucleotides, the CDR3 is TGTGCCAGCTCACCAGGGGTCGAGGGCTATGGCTACACCTTC. Translated, it gives CASSPGVEGYGYTF.

This clone was detected a few times. This chain joins TRBV5-1 and TRBJ1-2, with no clear D. The CDR3 sequence is 12 residues long. Germline CDR1 SGHRS, CDR2 YFSETQ. V was shortened by 1 base and J by 6 bases, with 7 bases between the two germline ends. For the CDR3, the DNA is TGCGCCAGCAGCTTGACCGGGAATGGCTACACCTTC. This codes for CASSLTGNGYTF.

The chain recombines TRBV28 with TRBJ2-1; TRBD1 aligns across 7 bases. Germline CDR1 reads MDHEN; CDR2 reads SYDVKM. This CDR3 comprises 14 residues. The junction had 6 bases not matched to a gene; V was cut back by 3 bases and J by 7 bases. The DNA of the CDR3 is TGTGCCAGCAGTTTGTGGCAGGGGGATAATGAGCAGTTCTTC. This sequence encodes CASSLWQGDNEQFF.

The chain joins TRBV5-1 to TRBJ2-7, with D unresolved. The ends were cut back, 0 bases at V and 0 bases at J, with 7 bases in the middle. CDR1 and CDR2 from the germline V gene are SGHRS and YFSETQ. The length of the CDR3 is 14 residues. CDR3 sequence reads: CASSLGPSSYEQYF. In nucleotides, the CDR3 is TGCGCCAGCAGCTTGGGCCCGAGCTCCTACGAGCAGTACTTC.

The chain employs TRBV5-1 and TRBJ1-6; D is undetermined. The V gene's germline CDR1 is SGHRS and CDR2 YFSETQ. CDR3 length: 14 residues. V was cut by 0 bases and J by 10 bases, with 11 bases left in between. The DNA for the CDR3 is TGCGCCAGCAGCTTGGGCGGGGAGCGGTCACCCCTCCACTTT. It codes for CASSLGGERSPLHF. Filled out from reference TRBV5-1 and TRBJ1-6, the complete variable domain reads KAGVTQTPRYLIKTRGQQVTLSCSPISGHRSVSWYQQTPGQGLQFLFEYFSETQRNKGNFPGRFSGRQFSNSRSEMNVSTLELGDSALYLCASSLGGERSPLHFGNGTRLTVT.

J is TRBJ1-1 and V is TRBV10-2; TRBD1 aligns across 8 bases. This CDR3 region has 15 residues. Trimming cost V 7 bases and J 4 bases; bases outside gene matches: 11. Germline CDR1 and CDR2: WSHSY and SAAADI. Here the CDR3 reads CASMKDRGAGTEAFF. The CDR3, as DNA: TGCGCCAGCATGAAAGACAGGGGAGCGGGCACTGAAGCTTTCTTT.

As DNA, the CDR3 is TGTGCCAGCAGCAAAGACGGGGAGCAGTACTTC. Translating gives CASSKDGEQYF. This sequence joins TRBV2 and TRBJ2-7; no definite D call. Germline V gives CDR1 SNHLY, CDR2 FYNNEI. Trimming left V 6 bases short and J 7 bases short, with 10 bases between. This CDR3 is built from 11 residues. The complete variable domain, with remaining parts taken from reference TRBV2 and TRBJ2-7, reads EPEVTQTPSHQVTQMGQEVILRCVPISNHLYFYWYRQILGQKVEFLVSFYNNEISEKSEIFDDQFSVERPDGSNFTLKIRSTKLEDSAMYFCASSKDGEQYFGPGTRLTVT.

As DNA, the CDR3 is TGTGCCAGCAGCGCCGGTAACTATGGCTACACCTTC. It yields the protein CASSAGNYGYTF. The V call is TRBV7-6, the J call TRBJ1-2, with D uncertain. CDR1 and CDR2 (germline): SGHVS, FNYEAQ. V dropped 5 bases and J dropped 1 base, with 5 bases sitting between them. The CDR3 totals 12 residues.

The V and J genes are TRBV7-2 and TRBJ1-6, with D uncertain. Trimming took off 1 base at V and 6 bases at J, with 13 bases between the two ends. The CDR3 sequence is 16 residues long. Germline V gene data show CDR1 as SGHTA and CDR2 as FQGNSA. Here the CDR3 reads CASSLGQALLNSPLHF. DNA for the CDR3: TGTGCCAGCAGCTTAGGGCAGGCCCTACTTAATTCACCCCTCCACTTT.

The V and J genes are TRBV7-2 and TRBJ2-3; 7 bases map to TRBD2. Trimming at V came to 5 bases and at J to 3 bases, leaving 8 bases not matched to a gene. The germline gives CDR1 SGHTA, CDR2 FQGNSA. This CDR3 region has 15 residues. The CDR3 spells CASSLERGGTDTQYF. CDR3 DNA sequence: TGTGCCAGCAGCCTTGAGCGGGGAGGGACAGATACGCAGTATTTT.

V and J are TRBV6-5 and TRBJ2-1; TRBD1 is a possible D gene (6 bases). Germline lookup yields CDR1 MNHEY and CDR2 SVGAGI. The CDR3 spans 13 residues. V lost 5 bases and J 6 bases, leaving 11 bases between the germline ends. In DNA, the CDR3 is TGTGCCAGCAGTCTCAGGGGCCTCAATGAGCAGTTCTTC. Its translation is CASSLRGLNEQFF.

The V call is TRBV2, the J call TRBJ1-2; D not certain. Trimming left V 7 bases short and J 0 bases short, with 12 bases between. The CDR3 is made up of 14 amino acids. Germline V gives CDR1 SNHLY, CDR2 FYNNEI. CDR3 residues: CASIWAISNYGYTF. The CDR3 DNA sequence: TGTGCCAGCATCTGGGCAATATCTAACTATGGCTACACCTTC.

V gene TRBV4-3 combines with J gene TRBJ1-6; possible D gene TRBD1, 5 bases. V gave up 4 bases and J gave up 8 bases, with 15 bases separating them. This CDR3 region has 15 residues. Germline lookup yields CDR1 LGHNA and CDR2 YSLEER. In DNA form, the CDR3 reads TGCGCCAGCAGCCTCGGGGGTAACTGGGATTCACCCCTCCACTTT. Translated, it gives CASSLGGNWDSPLHF.